Listed below are T cell receptor beta chains from one sample, sequenced in a study of CD8 T cells in ankylosing spondylitis. TCRdb itself ran the 5' RACE reads through MiXCR, one entry per CDR3 protein. The table includes 250,000 to 350,000 distinct CDR3 sequences, 20% to 25% detected once. The sample comprised blood, either unsorted or a sorted T cell fraction (not recorded which). The origin of the receptors is a female donor with ankylosing spondylitis or in good health (not recorded which). The CDR3 runs from the conserved cysteine through the conserved F or W. Each record gives: CDR3 length, clone size, V gene, J gene, D gene, CDR3 DNA, CDR3 protein. A D gene is named only where the DNA matches it firmly. Some rows have no size entry. The others give once, few or many, or a class for an expanded clone.

length: 15
size: few
V: TRBV5-1
J: TRBJ1-1
D: -
DNA: TGCGCCAGCAGCTTGGATACAGGGACGACCACTGAAGCTTTCTTT
CDR3: CASSLDTGTTTEAFF

length: 19
size: -
V: TRBV7-7
J: TRBJ2-5
D: TRBD1
DNA: TGTGCTAGCAGCTTAGTATGCATCCAGGGGACAGAGTACCAAGAGACCCAGTACTTC
CDR3: CASSLVCIQGTEYQETQYF

length: 15
size: few
V: TRBV6-5
J: TRBJ2-1
D: -
DNA: TGTGCCAGCAGTTCCCCTAGCGCGGCACACAATGAGCAGTTCTTC
CDR3: CASSSPSAAHNEQFF

length: 12
size: many
V: TRBV29-1
J: TRBJ1-3
D: -
DNA: TGCAGCGGGACGGACTCTGGAAACACCATATATTTT
CDR3: CSGTDSGNTIYF

length: 15
size: -
V: TRBV5-1
J: TRBJ1-2
D: TRBD1
DNA: TGCGCCAGCAGCCTCCAGACAGGGTCATCTAATGGCTACACCTTC
CDR3: CASSLQTGSSNGYTF

length: 16
size: -
V: TRBV6-5
J: TRBJ2-7
D: -
DNA: TGTGCCAGCAGTTACACACTCGGCAGGGACCGTGGCGAGCAGTACTTC
CDR3: CASSYTLGRDRGEQYF

length: 14
size: -
V: TRBV6-2/TRBV6-3
J: TRBJ2-7
D: -
DNA: TGTGCCAGCAGTTTGGGTCCAACGCCCTACGAGCAGTACTTC
CDR3: CASSLGPTPYEQYF

length: 13
size: -
V: TRBV18
J: TRBJ1-1
D: -
DNA: TGTGCCAGCTCACTAGGGACGGCACCAGAAGCTTTCTTT
CDR3: CASSLGTAPEAFF

length: 15
size: -
V: TRBV24-1
J: TRBJ2-1
D: -
DNA: TGTGCCACCAGTGACACTAGAGGCTCCTACAATGAGCAGTTCTTC
CDR3: CATSDTRGSYNEQFF

length: 13
size: many
V: TRBV29-1
J: TRBJ2-4
D: TRBD1
DNA: TGCAGCACTTCCACAGGGGTCAAAAACATTCAGTACTTC
CDR3: CSTSTGVKNIQYF

length: 16
size: many
V: TRBV20-1
J: TRBJ2-1
D: TRBD2
DNA: TGCAGTGCTAGAGGGCTCAGGACTAGCGCCTACAATGAGCAGTTCTTC
CDR3: CSARGLRTSAYNEQFF

length: 18
size: many
V: TRBV6-5
J: TRBJ2-3
D: TRBD2
DNA: TGTGCCAGCAGTTACTCGATGGTCTCGGGAGGGGGGCCAGATACGCAGTATTTT
CDR3: CASSYSMVSGGGPDTQYF

length: 15
size: few
V: TRBV7-7
J: TRBJ2-2
D: TRBD2
DNA: TGTGCCAGCAGTCCTAGCGGGAGAGGTTCCGGGGAGCTGTTTTTT
CDR3: CASSPSGRGSGELFF

length: 13
size: few
V: TRBV6-2/TRBV6-3
J: TRBJ2-3
D: TRBD1
DNA: TGTGCCAGCAAAGGGACAGGGACAGATACGCAGTATTTT
CDR3: CASKGTGTDTQYF

length: 12
size: medium-sized
V: TRBV10-3
J: TRBJ2-5
D: TRBD1
DNA: TGTGCCATGGGACAGGGAGGAGAGACCCAGTACTTC
CDR3: CAMGQGGETQYF

length: 15
size: many
V: TRBV6-5
J: TRBJ2-7
D: -
DNA: TGTGCCAGCAGTTACTCAGCGGACCATCTCTACGAGCAGTACTTC
CDR3: CASSYSADHLYEQYF

length: 12
size: -
V: TRBV29-1
J: TRBJ1-1
D: -
DNA: TGCAGCGTTATGCAGGGGAACACTGAAGCTTTCTTT
CDR3: CSVMQGNTEAFF

length: 15
size: -
V: TRBV27
J: TRBJ2-7
D: TRBD1
DNA: TGTGCCAGCAGTACACCCTCGACAGGGCGGTACGAGCAGTACTTC
CDR3: CASSTPSTGRYEQYF

length: 13
size: many
V: TRBV20-1
J: TRBJ1-5
D: -
DNA: TGCAGTGCCTCGGTCGATAGCAATCAGCCCCAGCATTTT
CDR3: CSASVDSNQPQHF

length: 14
size: few
V: TRBV29-1
J: TRBJ1-1
D: -
DNA: TGCAGCGCCACTGAGGGGGGTATTTACACTGAAGCTTTCTTT
CDR3: CSATEGGIYTEAFF

length: 15
size: few
V: TRBV7-2
J: TRBJ1-4
D: -
DNA: TGTGCCAGCAGCTTAGATGGGGGGAGGAGTGAAAAACTGTTTTTT
CDR3: CASSLDGGRSEKLFF

length: 16
size: many
V: TRBV7-9
J: TRBJ2-1
D: TRBD2
DNA: TGTGCCAGCAGTCGAACGTCCAGCGGGAGACAATCTGAGCAGTTCTTC
CDR3: CASSRTSSGRQSEQFF

length: 14
size: -
V: TRBV29-1
J: TRBJ2-1
D: -
DNA: TGCAGCGTTGAAGATAGGGTTAAATACAATGAGCAGTTCTTC
CDR3: CSVEDRVKYNEQFF

length: 12
size: -
V: TRBV18
J: TRBJ1-1
D: -
DNA: TGTGCCAGCTCATCGGGGGTCACTGAAGCTTTCTTT
CDR3: CASSSGVTEAFF

length: 15
size: -
V: TRBV7-2
J: TRBJ2-1
D: TRBD2
DNA: TGTGCCAGCAGCTCCAGCGGGAGCGTTCACAATGAGCAGTTCTTC
CDR3: CASSSSGSVHNEQFF

length: 13
size: -
V: TRBV29-1
J: TRBJ2-3
D: -
DNA: TGCAGCGTAAGACAGAGATTCACAGATACGCAGTATTTT
CDR3: CSVRQRFTDTQYF

length: 13
size: few
V: TRBV20-1
J: TRBJ1-1
D: TRBD1
DNA: TGCAGTGCTAGAGGAGGGGGCCAAGATGAAGCTTTCTTT
CDR3: CSARGGGQDEAFF

length: 12
size: many
V: TRBV29-1
J: TRBJ1-1
D: -
DNA: TGCAGCGTTGGATCCGGGGACACTGAAGCTTTCTTT
CDR3: CSVGSGDTEAFF

length: 14
size: -
V: TRBV12-3/TRBV12-4
J: TRBJ2-2
D: -
DNA: TGTGCCAGCAGTGCCCCTGGAGGCTCCGGGGAGCTGTTTTTT
CDR3: CASSAPGGSGELFF

length: 15
size: -
V: TRBV2
J: TRBJ2-1
D: TRBD2
DNA: TGTGCCAGCAGTGGCCAAGCGGGGAGGTACAATGAGCAGTTCTTC
CDR3: CASSGQAGRYNEQFF

length: 16
size: few
V: TRBV19
J: TRBJ2-2
D: -
DNA: TGTGCCAGTAGTAAACCCCCGACACGGAACACCGGGGAGCTGTTTTTT
CDR3: CASSKPPTRNTGELFF

length: 14
size: many
V: TRBV7-2
J: TRBJ2-7
D: -
DNA: TGTGCCAGCAGCTTAGGGCCGGTAAACTACGAGCAGTACTTC
CDR3: CASSLGPVNYEQYF

length: 15
size: -
V: TRBV12-3/TRBV12-4
J: TRBJ2-3
D: TRBD1
DNA: TGTGCCAGCAGTCCAGGACAGGGTCGTTCAGATACGCAGTATTTT
CDR3: CASSPGQGRSDTQYF

length: 17
size: -
V: TRBV20-1
J: TRBJ2-2
D: TRBD1
DNA: TGCAGTGCTATCCCGCCCCGGACAGGGATTGACACCGGGGAGCTGTTTTTT
CDR3: CSAIPPRTGIDTGELFF

length: 14
size: few
V: TRBV7-9
J: TRBJ2-1
D: -
DNA: TGTGCCAGCAGCGTTAGCGGACCTGGAAATGAGCAGTTCTTC
CDR3: CASSVSGPGNEQFF

length: 15
size: -
V: TRBV5-1
J: TRBJ2-1
D: -
DNA: TGCGCCAGCAGCTTCAGGGCGTTCTCCTACAATGAGCAGTTCTTC
CDR3: CASSFRAFSYNEQFF

length: 15
size: -
V: TRBV6-5
J: TRBJ2-3
D: -
DNA: TGTGCCAGCAGTTACTCGTGGGGGTACACAGATACGCAGTATTTT
CDR3: CASSYSWGYTDTQYF

length: 14
size: few
V: TRBV7-8
J: TRBJ1-6
D: TRBD1
DNA: TGTGCCAGCAGCCGACAGGGCTATAATTCACCCCTCCACTTT
CDR3: CASSRQGYNSPLHF

length: 14
size: many
V: TRBV10-3
J: TRBJ2-7
D: -
DNA: TGTGCCATCAGTGTACGTCAGGGTCAAAGCGAGCAGTACTTC
CDR3: CAISVRQGQSEQYF

length: 14
size: few
V: TRBV5-4
J: TRBJ1-1
D: -
DNA: TGTGCCAGCAGCTTAATCGGGCGGAACACTGAAGCTTTCTTT
CDR3: CASSLIGRNTEAFF

length: 15
size: few
V: TRBV9
J: TRBJ2-7
D: -
DNA: TGTGCCAGCAGCGTGTCCACAGGAAGGCCCTACGAGCAGTACTTC
CDR3: CASSVSTGRPYEQYF

length: 16
size: -
V: TRBV4-3
J: TRBJ2-1
D: -
DNA: TGCGCCAGCAGCCAATCCAGGGTAAAGAACTACAATGAGCAGTTCTTC
CDR3: CASSQSRVKNYNEQFF

length: 15
size: few
V: TRBV10-3
J: TRBJ2-7
D: TRBD1
DNA: TGTGCCATCAGCGACGGACAGGGAAGTCTTGCGCCGCAGTACTTC
CDR3: CAISDGQGSLAPQYF

length: 14
size: -
V: TRBV6-1
J: TRBJ1-6
D: -
DNA: TGTGCCAGCAGCGCAGATGGGGGTAATTCACCCCTCCACTTT
CDR3: CASSADGGNSPLHF

length: 14
size: -
V: TRBV30
J: TRBJ2-1
D: TRBD2
DNA: TGTGCCTGGAGGAATGGACTAGCGGACAATGAGCAGTTCTTC
CDR3: CAWRNGLADNEQFF

length: 16
size: few
V: TRBV12-3/TRBV12-4
J: TRBJ2-3
D: -
DNA: TGTGCCAGCAGCTTAAGGGGGGGCGGGGACACAGATACGCAGTATTTT
CDR3: CASSLRGGGDTDTQYF